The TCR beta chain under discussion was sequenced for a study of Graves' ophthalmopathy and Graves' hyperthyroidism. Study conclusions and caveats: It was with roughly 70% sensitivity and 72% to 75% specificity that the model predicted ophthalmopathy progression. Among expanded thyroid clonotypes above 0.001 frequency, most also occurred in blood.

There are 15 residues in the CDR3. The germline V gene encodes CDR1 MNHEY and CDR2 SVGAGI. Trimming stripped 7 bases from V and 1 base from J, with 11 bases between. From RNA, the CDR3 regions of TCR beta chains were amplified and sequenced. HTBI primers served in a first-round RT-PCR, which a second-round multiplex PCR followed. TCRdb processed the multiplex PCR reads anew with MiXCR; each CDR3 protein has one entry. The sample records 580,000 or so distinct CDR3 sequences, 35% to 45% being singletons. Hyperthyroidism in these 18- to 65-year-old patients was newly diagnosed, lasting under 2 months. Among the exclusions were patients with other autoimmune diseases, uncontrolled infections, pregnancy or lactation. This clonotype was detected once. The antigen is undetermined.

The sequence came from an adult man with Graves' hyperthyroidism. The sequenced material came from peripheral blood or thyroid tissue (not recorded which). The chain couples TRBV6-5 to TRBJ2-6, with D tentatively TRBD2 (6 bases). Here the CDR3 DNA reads TGTGCCAGCACTCTCGGGGGATCTGGGGCCAACGTCCTGACTTTC. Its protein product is CASTLGGSGANVLTF.